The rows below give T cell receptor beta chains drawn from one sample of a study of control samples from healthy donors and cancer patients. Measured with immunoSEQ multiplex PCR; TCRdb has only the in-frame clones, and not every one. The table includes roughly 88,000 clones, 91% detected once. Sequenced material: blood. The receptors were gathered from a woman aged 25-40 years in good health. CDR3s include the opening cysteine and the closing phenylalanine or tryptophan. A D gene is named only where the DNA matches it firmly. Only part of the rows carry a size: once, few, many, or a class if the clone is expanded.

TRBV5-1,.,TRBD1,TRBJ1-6,CASRNQGQGLNSPLHF,TGCGCCAGCAGAAATCAGGGACAGGGACTAAATTCACCCCTCCACTTT
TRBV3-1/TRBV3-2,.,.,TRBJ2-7,CASSLNIDPYEQYF,TGTGCCAGCAGCCTGAATATTGACCCCTACGAGCAGTACTTC
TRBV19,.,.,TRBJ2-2,CASSIIGGVTGELFF,TGTGCCAGTAGTATTATTGGGGGAGTCACCGGGGAGCTGTTTTTT
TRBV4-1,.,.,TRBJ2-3,CASSQEMRTDTQYF,TGCGCCAGCAGCCAGGAAATGCGCACAGATACGCAGTATTTT
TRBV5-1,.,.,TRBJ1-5,CASSPGRFSLQPQHF,TGCGCCAGCAGTCCCGGGAGATTTAGCCTTCAGCCCCAGCATTTT
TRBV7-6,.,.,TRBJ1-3,CASSSGWGSGNTIYF,TGTGCCAGCAGCTCGGGGTGGGGCTCTGGAAACACCATATATTTT
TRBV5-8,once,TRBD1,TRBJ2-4,CASSFGTGGGGKNIQYF,TGTGCCAGCAGCTTCGGGACAGGGGGTGGTGGCAAAAACATTCAGTACTTC
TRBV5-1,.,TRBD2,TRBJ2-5,CASKGTSRYQETQYF,TGCGCCAGCAAAGGGACTAGCAGATACCAAGAGACCCAGTACTTC
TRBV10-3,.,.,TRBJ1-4,CAISEGPWTNEKLFF,TGTGCCATCAGTGAGGGCCCGTGGACGAATGAAAAACTGTTTTTT
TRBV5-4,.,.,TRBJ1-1,CASNAVGVAGAEAFF,TGTGCCAGCAACGCCGTAGGGGTTGCCGGGGCTGAAGCTTTCTTT
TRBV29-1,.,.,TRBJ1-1,CSVEGLSNTEAFF,TGCAGCGTTGAAGGACTGTCGAACACTGAAGCTTTCTTT
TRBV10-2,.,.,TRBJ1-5,CASSFTTGPSNQPQHF,TGCGCCAGCAGCTTTACCACGGGACCGAGCAATCAGCCCCAGCATTTT
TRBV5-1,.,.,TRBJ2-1,CASSLSGVSYNEQFF,TGCGCCAGCAGCTTGTCGGGGGTCTCCTACAATGAGCAGTTCTTC
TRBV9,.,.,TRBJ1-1,CASSVRGSEAFF,TGTGCCAGCAGCGTACGGGGGAGTGAAGCTTTCTTT
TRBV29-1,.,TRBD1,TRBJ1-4,CSVQGQLNEKLFF,TGCAGCGTCCAGGGACAGCTTAATGAAAAACTGTTTTTT
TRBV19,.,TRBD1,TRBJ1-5,CASKGFTGDRSQPQHF,TGTGCCAGTAAAGGTTTCACGGGGGACAGGAGTCAGCCCCAGCATTTT
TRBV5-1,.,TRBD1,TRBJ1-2,CASSSRDRGGLGYTF,TGCGCCAGCAGCTCCCGGGACAGGGGAGGTTTAGGCTACACCTTC
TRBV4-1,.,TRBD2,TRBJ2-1,CASSIEGAGVYNEQFF,TGCGCCAGCAGCATAGAAGGAGCGGGAGTTTACAATGAGCAGTTCTTC
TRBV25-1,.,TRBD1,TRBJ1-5,CASKGRDRGGDQPQHF,TGTGCCAGCAAGGGCCGGGACAGGGGAGGGGATCAGCCCCAGCATTTT
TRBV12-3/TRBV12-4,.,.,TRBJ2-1,CASSFANEQFF,TGTGCCAGCAGTTTCGCCAATGAGCAGTTCTTC
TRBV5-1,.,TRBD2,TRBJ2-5,CASRPGLGGGETQYF,TGCGCCAGTCGGCCTGGCTTGGGCGGGGGGGAGACCCAGTACTTC
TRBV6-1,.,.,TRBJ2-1,CASSVASPSSYNEQFF,TGTGCCAGCAGTGTAGCTAGCCCGAGCTCCTACAATGAGCAGTTCTTC